The 7 T cell receptor beta chains given below trace back to one sample, sequenced in a study of cytomegalovirus exposure and HLA in healthy donors. PCR used 60 Vbeta primers and 13 Jbeta primers. Using immunoSEQ multiplex PCR, the repertoire was profiled, and TCRdb retains in-frame clones only, with some absent. The profile covers fewer than 150,000 clones, with about 73% appearing a single time and 4.1% taken by the ten largest. Input material: PBMCs. These receptors were taken from a woman aged 40-49 years in good health and CMV-seronegative.

For this clone: Its ends do not fully match the called genes, so a read error is possible. V usage is TRBV6-5 and J usage is TRBJ2-1; weak D call: TRBD1 (7 bases). Germline CDR1 is MNHEY and CDR2 is SVGAGI. CDR3 length: 13 amino acids. The CDR3 region has the DNA TGTGTCAGCGGAGGGGACAGAGACAATGAGCAGTTCTTC. As protein: CVSGGDRDNEQFF.

The genes are TRBV4-1 and TRBJ2-5, with D possibly being TRBD1 (5 bases). Germline lookup yields CDR1 MGHRA and CDR2 YSYEKL. Trimming pared 1 base from V and 4 bases from J, leaving 16 bases between. This CDR3 comprises 16 residues. The CDR3 is CASSQVGAADGETQYF. DNA of the CDR3: TGCGCCAGCAGCCAAGTAGGGGCAGCTGATGGAGAGACCCAGTACTTC.

This chain connects TRBV7-9 to TRBJ2-2; D unclear. CDR1 and CDR2 (germline): SEHNR, FQNEAQ (reference sequence). V was cut by 6 bases and J by 6 bases, with 11 bases left in between. The CDR3 loop spans 13 amino acids. The CDR3 region is CASRFVASGELFF. CDR3 DNA sequence: TGTGCCAGCAGGTTCGTCGCGTCCGGGGAGCTGTTTTTT.

The J gene is TRBJ1-1, the V gene TRBV28; 8 nucleotides agree with TRBD1. The CDR3 extends over 14 amino acids. The trim removed 2 bases at V and 7 bases at J, leaving 6 bases unmatched. Germline CDR1 reads MDHEN; CDR2 reads SYDVKM. The CDR3 sequence is CASSLVSGQGEAFF. The CDR3, as DNA: TGTGCCAGCAGTTTAGTCTCCGGACAGGGTGAAGCTTTCTTT.

The chain couples TRBV5-4 to TRBJ1-6, with D possibly matching TRBD1 (5 bases). Germline V gene sequence: CDR1 SGHNT, CDR2 YYREEE (reference sequence). The CDR3 has 17 residues. Trimming removed 4 bases at V and 6 bases at J, with 20 bases between. The CDR3 here is CASSNPLRGVSNSPLHF. CDR3 nucleotides: TGTGCCAGCAGCAACCCCCTTCGGGGGGTAAGTAATTCACCCCTCCACTTT.

DNA of the CDR3: TGTGCCAGCAGCTCGGGGACAGGGGCCCTACGAAATTCACCCCTCCACTTT. As protein: CASSSGTGALRNSPLHF. The V call is TRBV7-9, the J call TRBJ1-6; 10 bases align to TRBD1. Germline CDR1 reads SEHNR; CDR2 reads FQNEAQ (reference sequence). The CDR3 length is 17 residues. V lost 4 bases, J lost 7 bases, and 10 bases stayed unmatched.

The V and J genes are TRBV19 and TRBJ2-7; TRBD1 aligns across 12 bases. In germline, CDR1 is LNHDA, CDR2 SQIVND (reference sequence). This CDR3 is 16 amino acids long. The V and J ends lost 5 bases and 4 bases, in that order; junction bases with no gene match: 9. The CDR3 region has the DNA TGTGCCAGTAGTGAGGACCCGGGACAGGGGGCGTACGAGCAGTACTTC. It yields the protein CASSEDPGQGAYEQYF.